The rows below give T cell receptor beta chains drawn from one sample of a study of graft-versus-host responses after intestinal transplantation. This table comes from immunoSEQ multiplex PCR, and its TCRdb copy is limited to in-frame clones, with some not included. Of 90,000 to 120,000 clones in the sample, roughly 87% were seen once. The antigens for these receptors are not known. Sample: unstimulated CD4+ T cells sorted from spleen or lymph node cells, taken before intestinal transplant. Source of these receptors: a human donor who received an intestinal transplant. Both conserved end residues are part of each CDR3. A D gene is named only where the DNA matches it firmly. Clone size, where shown, is once, few, many, or a class for clones that have expanded.

>TRBJ2-1|TRBV19|once|15|TRBD2
TGTGCCAGTAGCAGCGGGACCAAAAGGGTTGGTGAGCAGTTCTTC
CASSSGTKRVGEQFF
>TRBJ2-5|TRBV9|NA|12|NA
TGTGCCAGCAGCGTAGCTGACGAGACCCAGTACTTC
CASSVADETQYF
>TRBJ1-2|TRBV27|NA|13|NA
TGTGCCAGCAGTTCGACAGGACGATATGGCTACACCTTC
CASSSTGRYGYTF
>TRBJ2-6|TRBV6-6|NA|13|NA
TGTGCCAGCAGTTACTCTGGGGCCAACGTCCTGACTTTC
CASSYSGANVLTF
>TRBJ1-4|TRBV18|few|14|NA
TGTGCCAGCTCACGAACCGGAGGTAATGAAAAACTGTTTTTT
CASSRTGGNEKLFF
>TRBJ2-2|TRBV18|NA|14|NA
TGTGCCAGCTCACCGGGGGAAAACACCGGGGAGCTGTTTTTT
CASSPGENTGELFF
>TRBJ1-4|TRBV5-1|NA|14|TRBD1
TGCGCCAGCAGCTTCGGACAGGTGAATGAAAAACTGTTTTTT
CASSFGQVNEKLFF
>TRBJ1-5|TRBV9|NA|15|NA
TGTGCCAGCAGCGTAAGCGCCCTAGAGGATCAGCCCCAGCATTTT
CASSVSALEDQPQHF
>TRBJ2-2|TRBV10-1|NA|21|TRBD2
TGCGCCAGCAGTGAGTCCCTAGGGGGACTAGCGGGAGGGACGAACACCGGGGAGCTGTTTTTT
CASSESLGGLAGGTNTGELFF
>TRBJ1-1|TRBV11-2|NA|14|TRBD1
TGTGCCAGCAGGGGACAGGGCCAGAACACTGAAGCTTTCTTT
CASRGQGQNTEAFF
>TRBJ1-3|TRBV6-5|once|14|TRBD1
TGTGCCAGCAGCACAGGGGCCTCTGGAAACACCATATATTTT
CASSTGASGNTIYF
>TRBJ2-1|TRBV19|few|14|TRBD1
TGTGCCAGTAGTACACAGGGGAGTTACAATGAGCAGTTCTTC
CASSTQGSYNEQFF
>TRBJ2-3|TRBV6-4|NA|13|NA
TGTGCCAGCGTAGAAAAATACGCAGATACGCAGTATTTT
CASVEKYADTQYF
>TRBJ2-1|TRBV18|NA|15|TRBD2
TGCGCCAGCTCATCGGAGGCTAGCGGAAAGGGTGAGCAGTTCTTC
CASSSEASGKGEQFF
>TRBJ2-7|TRBV10-3|NA|15|NA
TGTGCCATCAGTGAGACACGTACCCTCTCCTACGAGCAGTACTTC
CAISETRTLSYEQYF
>TRBJ2-7|TRBV5-1|NA|15|TRBD2
TGCGCCAGCAGCTTGGTAGCGGGAGGGCCGGGTGAGCAGTACTTC
CASSLVAGGPGEQYF
>TRBJ2-1|TRBV7-6|NA|15|TRBD1
TGTGCCAGCAGCTTCACAGGGGGCTCCTACAATGAGCAGTTCTTC
CASSFTGGSYNEQFF
>TRBJ2-7|TRBV11-2|NA|14|NA
TGTGCCAGCAGCTTAGTCGAGGGATGGGGCGAGCAGTACTTC
CASSLVEGWGEQYF
>TRBJ1-1|TRBV28|NA|14|NA
TGTGCCAGCACAATGGGCACAACGAACACTGAAGCTTTCTTT
CASTMGTTNTEAFF
>TRBJ1-5|TRBV10-3|NA|14|NA
TGTGCCATCAGTGATTTAGGGGGGAAACAGCCCCAGCATTTT
CAISDLGGKQPQHF